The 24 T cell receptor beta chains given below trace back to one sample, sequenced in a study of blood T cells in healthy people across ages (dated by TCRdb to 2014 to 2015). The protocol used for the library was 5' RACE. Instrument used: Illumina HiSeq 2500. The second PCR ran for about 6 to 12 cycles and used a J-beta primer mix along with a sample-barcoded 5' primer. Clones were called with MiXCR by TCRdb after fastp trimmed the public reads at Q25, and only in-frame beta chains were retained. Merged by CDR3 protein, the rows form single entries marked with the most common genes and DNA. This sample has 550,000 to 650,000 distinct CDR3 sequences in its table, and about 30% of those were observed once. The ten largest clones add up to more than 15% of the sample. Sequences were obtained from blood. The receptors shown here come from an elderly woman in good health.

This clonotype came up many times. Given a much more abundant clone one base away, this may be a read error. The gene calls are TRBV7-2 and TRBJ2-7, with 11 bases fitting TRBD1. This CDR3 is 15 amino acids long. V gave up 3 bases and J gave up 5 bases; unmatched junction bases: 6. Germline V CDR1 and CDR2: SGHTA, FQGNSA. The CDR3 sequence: CASSFRTGGRDEQYF. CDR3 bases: TGTGCCAGCAGCTTCCGGACAGGGGGCAGGGACGAGCAGTACTTC.

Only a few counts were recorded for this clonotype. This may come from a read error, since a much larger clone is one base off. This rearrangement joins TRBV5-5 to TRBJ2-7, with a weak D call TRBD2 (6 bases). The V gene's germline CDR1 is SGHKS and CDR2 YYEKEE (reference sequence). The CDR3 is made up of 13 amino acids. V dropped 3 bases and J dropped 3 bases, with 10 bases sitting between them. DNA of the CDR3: TGTGCCAGCAGCTCGGAGGGCGGCTACGAGCAGTACTTC. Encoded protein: CASSSEGGYEQYF.

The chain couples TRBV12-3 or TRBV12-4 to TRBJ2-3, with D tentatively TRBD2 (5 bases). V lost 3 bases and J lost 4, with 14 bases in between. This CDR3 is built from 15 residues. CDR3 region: CASSFEGTRADTQYF. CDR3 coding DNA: TGTGCCAGCAGTTTTGAGGGTACGAGAGCAGATACGCAGTATTTT.

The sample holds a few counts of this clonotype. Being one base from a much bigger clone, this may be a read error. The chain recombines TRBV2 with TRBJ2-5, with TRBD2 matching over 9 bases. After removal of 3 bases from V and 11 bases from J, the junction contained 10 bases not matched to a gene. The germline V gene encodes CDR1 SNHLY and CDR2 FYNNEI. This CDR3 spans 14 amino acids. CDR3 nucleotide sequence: TGTGCCAGCAGTGAGGTAGCGGGGGCCTATGAGCAGTACTTC. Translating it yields CASSEVAGAYEQYF.

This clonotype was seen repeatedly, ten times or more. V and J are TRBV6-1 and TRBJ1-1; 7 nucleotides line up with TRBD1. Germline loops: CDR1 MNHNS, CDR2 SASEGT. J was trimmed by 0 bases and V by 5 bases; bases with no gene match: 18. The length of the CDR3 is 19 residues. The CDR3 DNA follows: TGTGCCAGCAGTCCTGGGGAGGGGGCTTTCTATTCTTTGAACACTGAAGCTTTCTTT. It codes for CASSPGEGAFYSLNTEAFF.

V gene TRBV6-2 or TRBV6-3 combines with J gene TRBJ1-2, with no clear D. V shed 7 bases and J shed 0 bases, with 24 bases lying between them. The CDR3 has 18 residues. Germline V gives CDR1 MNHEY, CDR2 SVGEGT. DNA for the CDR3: TGTGCCAGCACCACCTGGAGGGCGCGACGGGGTTCTAACTATGGCTACACCTTC. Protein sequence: CASTTWRARRGSNYGYTF.

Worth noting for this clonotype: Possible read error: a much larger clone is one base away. In nucleotides, the CDR3 is TGTGCCAGCGGCTTAAGTCTAGAGAATACGCAGTATTTT. Its protein is CASGLSLENTQYF. The V call is TRBV7-3, the J call TRBJ2-3; D is uncertain. CDR1 SGHTA and CDR2 FQGTGA come from the germline V gene. The CDR3 loop spans 13 amino acids.

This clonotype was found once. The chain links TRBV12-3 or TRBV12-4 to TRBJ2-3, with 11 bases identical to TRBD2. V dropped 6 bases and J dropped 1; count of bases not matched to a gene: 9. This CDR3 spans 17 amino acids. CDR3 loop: CASSFPLAGGGTDTQYF. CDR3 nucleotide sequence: TGTGCCAGCAGCTTCCCGCTAGCGGGAGGAGGCACAGATACGCAGTATTTT.

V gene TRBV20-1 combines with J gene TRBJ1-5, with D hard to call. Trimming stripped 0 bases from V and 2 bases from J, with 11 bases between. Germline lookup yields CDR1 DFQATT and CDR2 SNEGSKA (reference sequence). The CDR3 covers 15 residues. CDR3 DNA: TGCAGTGCTAGAGATTACGGGTCCGGCAATCAGCCCCAGCATTTT. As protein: CSARDYGSGNQPQHF.

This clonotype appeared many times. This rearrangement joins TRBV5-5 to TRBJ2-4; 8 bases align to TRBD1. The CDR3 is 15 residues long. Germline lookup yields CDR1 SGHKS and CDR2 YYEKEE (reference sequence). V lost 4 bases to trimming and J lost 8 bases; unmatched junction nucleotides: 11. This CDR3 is CASSQSRQGADIQYF. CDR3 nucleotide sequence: TGTGCCAGCAGCCAAAGTCGGCAGGGGGCGGACATTCAGTACTTC.

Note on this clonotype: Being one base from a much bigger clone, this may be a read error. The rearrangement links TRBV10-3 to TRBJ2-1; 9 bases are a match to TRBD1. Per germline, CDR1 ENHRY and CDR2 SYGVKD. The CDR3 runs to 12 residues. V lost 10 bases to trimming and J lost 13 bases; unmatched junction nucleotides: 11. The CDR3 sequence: CATTRTGETQFF. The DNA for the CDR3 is TGTGCCACCACGAGGACAGGGGAGACCCAGTTCTTC.

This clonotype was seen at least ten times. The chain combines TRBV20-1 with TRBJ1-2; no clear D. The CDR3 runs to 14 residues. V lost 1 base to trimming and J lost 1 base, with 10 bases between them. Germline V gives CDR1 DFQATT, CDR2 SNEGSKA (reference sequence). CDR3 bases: TGCAGTGCTAGAGGTTACAATCATAACTATGGCTACACCTTC. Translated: CSARGYNHNYGYTF.

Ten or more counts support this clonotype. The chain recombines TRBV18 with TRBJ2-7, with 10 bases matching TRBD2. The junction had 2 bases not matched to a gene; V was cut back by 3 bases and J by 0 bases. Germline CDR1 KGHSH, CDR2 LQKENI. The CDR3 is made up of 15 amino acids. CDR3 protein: CASSPLAGVSYEQYF. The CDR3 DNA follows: TGTGCCAGCTCACCCCTAGCGGGGGTCTCCTACGAGCAGTACTTC.

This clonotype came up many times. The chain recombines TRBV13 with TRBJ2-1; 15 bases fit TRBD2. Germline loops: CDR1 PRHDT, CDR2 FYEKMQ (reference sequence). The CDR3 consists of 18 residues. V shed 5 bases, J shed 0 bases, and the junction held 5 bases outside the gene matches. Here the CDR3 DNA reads TGTGCCAGCAGCAACGGGACTAGCGGGGGGCTCTCCTACAATGAGCAGTTCTTC. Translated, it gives CASSNGTSGGLSYNEQFF.

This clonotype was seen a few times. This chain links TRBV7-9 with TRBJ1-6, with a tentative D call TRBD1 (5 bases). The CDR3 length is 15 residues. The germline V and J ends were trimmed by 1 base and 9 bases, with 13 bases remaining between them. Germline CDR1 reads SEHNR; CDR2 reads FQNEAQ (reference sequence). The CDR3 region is CASSLGQPGGSPLHF. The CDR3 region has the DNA TGTGCCAGCAGCTTAGGACAGCCGGGCGGTTCACCCCTCCACTTT.

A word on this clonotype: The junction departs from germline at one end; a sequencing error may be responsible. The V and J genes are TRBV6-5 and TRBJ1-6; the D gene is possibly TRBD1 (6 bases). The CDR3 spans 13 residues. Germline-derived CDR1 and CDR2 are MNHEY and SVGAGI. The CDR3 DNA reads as TGTGTCAGCAGTAGGGGGGAGGGCGTACCCCTCCACTTT. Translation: CVSSRGEGVPLHF.

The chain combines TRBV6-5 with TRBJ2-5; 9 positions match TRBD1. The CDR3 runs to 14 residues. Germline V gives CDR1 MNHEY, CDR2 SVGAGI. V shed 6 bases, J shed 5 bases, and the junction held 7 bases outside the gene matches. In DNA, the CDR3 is TGTGCCAGCAGCATTGGGACAGGGAAGGAGACCCAGTACTTC. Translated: CASSIGTGKETQYF.

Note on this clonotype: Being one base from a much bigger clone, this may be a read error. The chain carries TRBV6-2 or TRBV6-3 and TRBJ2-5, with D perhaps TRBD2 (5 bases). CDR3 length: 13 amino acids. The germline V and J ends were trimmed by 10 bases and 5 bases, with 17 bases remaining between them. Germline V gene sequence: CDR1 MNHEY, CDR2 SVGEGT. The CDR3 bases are TGTGCCAACAACACGGACTTGAGGGAGACCCAGTACTTC. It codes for CANNTDLRETQYF.

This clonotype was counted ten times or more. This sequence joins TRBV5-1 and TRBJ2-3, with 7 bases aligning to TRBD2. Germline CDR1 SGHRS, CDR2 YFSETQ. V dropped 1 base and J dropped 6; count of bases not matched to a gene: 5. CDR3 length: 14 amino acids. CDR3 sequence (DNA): TGCGCCAGCAGCTTGATGGCGGGGGAGGATACGCAGTATTTT. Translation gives CASSLMAGEDTQYF. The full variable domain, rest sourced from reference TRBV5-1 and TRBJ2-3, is KAGVTQTPRYLIKTRGQQVTLSCSPISGHRSVSWYQQTPGQGLQFLFEYFSETQRNKGNFPGRFSGRQFSNSRSEMNVSTLELGDSALYLCASSLMAGEDTQYFGPGTRLTVL.

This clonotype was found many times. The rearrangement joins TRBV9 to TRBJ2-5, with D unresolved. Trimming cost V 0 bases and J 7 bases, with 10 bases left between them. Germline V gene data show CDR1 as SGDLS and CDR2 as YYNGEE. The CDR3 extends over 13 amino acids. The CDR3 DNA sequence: TGTGCCAGCAGCGTAGCTGGCCTAGGGACCCAGTACTTC. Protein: CASSVAGLGTQYF.

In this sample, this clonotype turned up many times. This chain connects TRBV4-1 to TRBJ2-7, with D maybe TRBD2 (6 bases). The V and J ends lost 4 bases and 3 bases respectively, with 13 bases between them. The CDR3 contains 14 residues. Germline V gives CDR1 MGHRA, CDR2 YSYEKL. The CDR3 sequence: CASSPTVEGYEQYF. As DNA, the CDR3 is TGCGCCAGCAGCCCTACGGTGGAGGGCTACGAGCAGTACTTC.

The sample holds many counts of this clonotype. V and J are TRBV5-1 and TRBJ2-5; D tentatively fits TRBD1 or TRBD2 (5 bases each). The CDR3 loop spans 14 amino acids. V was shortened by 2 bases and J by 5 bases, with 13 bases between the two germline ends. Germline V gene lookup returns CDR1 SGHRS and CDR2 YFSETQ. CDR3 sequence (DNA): TGCGCCAGCAGCTTCGGGGCACGAGAGGAGACCCAGTACTTC. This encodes CASSFGAREETQYF.

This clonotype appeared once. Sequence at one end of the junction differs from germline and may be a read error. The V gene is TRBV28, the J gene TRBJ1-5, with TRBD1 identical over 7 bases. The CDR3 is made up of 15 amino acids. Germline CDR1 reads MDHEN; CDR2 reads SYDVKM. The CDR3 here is CASSLAGGNNQSQHF. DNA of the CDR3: TGTGCCAGCAGTTTGGCAGGGGGAAACAATCAGTCCCAGCATTTT.

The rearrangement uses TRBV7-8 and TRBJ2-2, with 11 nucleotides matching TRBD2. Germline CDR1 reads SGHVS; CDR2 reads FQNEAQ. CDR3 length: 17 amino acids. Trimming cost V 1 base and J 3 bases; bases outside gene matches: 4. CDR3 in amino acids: CASSLVLAGGDTGELFF. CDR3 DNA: TGTGCCAGCAGCTTAGTGTTAGCGGGGGGGGACACCGGGGAGCTGTTTTTT.